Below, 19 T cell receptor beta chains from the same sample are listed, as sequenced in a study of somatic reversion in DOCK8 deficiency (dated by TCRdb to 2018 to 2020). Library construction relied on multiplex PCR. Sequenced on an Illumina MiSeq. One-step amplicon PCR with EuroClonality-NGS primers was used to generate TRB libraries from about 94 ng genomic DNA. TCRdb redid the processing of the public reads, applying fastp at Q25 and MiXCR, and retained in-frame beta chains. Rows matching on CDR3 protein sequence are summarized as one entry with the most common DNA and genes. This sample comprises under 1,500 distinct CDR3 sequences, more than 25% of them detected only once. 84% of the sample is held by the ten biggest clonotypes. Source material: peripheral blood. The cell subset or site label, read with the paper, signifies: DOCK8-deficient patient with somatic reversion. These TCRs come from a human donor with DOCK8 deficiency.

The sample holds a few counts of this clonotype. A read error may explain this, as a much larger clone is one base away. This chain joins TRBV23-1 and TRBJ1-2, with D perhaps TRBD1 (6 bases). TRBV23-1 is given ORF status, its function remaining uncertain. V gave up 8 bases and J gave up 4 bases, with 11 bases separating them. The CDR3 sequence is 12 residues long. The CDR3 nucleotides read TGCGCCAGCGCGGGACACAGCTATGGCTACACCTTC. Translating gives CASAGHSYGYTF.

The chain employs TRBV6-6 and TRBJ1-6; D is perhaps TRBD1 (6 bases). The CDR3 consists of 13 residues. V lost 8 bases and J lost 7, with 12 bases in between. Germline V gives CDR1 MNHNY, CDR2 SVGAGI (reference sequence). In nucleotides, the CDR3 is TGTGCCAGCTCGGGACACGGGAATTCACCCCTCCACTTT. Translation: CASSGHGNSPLHF.

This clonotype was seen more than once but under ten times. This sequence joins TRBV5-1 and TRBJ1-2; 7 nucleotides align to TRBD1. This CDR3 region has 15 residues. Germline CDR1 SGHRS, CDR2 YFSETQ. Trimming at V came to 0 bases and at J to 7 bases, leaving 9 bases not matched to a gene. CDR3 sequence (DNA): TGCGCCAGCAGCTTGGTATCAGGGGGACTTGGTGGCTACACCTTC. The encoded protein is CASSLVSGGLGGYTF. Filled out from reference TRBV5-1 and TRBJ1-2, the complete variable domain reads KAGVTQTPRYLIKTRGQQVTLSCSPISGHRSVSWYQQTPGQGLQFLFEYFSETQRNKGNFPGRFSGRQFSNSRSEMNVSTLELGDSALYLCASSLVSGGLGGYTFGSGTRLTVV.

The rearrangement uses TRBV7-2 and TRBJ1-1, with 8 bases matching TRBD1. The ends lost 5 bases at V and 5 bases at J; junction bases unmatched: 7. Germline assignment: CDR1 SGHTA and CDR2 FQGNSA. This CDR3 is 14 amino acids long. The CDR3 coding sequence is TGTGCCAGCAGCCTCAGGGGGCAAGGGACTGAAGCTTTCTTT. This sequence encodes CASSLRGQGTEAFF.

The CDR3 nucleotides are TGTGCCAGCAGTGAAAGGGTGGGCAGTACTAGCAATCAGCCCCAGCATTTT. Residues: CASSERVGSTSNQPQHF. The chain has TRBV2 and TRBJ1-5; D uncertain. The CDR3 runs to 17 residues. The V gene lost 2 bases and the J gene lost 0 bases, with 14 bases spanning the gap. Germline V gives CDR1 SNHLY, CDR2 FYNNEI.

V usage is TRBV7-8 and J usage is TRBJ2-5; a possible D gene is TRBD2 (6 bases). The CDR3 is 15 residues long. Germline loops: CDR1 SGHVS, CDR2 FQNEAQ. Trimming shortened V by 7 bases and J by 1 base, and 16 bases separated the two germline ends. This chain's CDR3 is CASKTLTSSQETQYF. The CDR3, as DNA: TGTGCCAGCAAAACCCTGACTAGTAGCCAAGAGACCCAGTACTTC.

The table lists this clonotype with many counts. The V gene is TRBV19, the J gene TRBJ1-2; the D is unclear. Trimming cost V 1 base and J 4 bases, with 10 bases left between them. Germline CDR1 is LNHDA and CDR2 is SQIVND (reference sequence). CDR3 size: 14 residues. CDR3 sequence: CASSIGQLIYGYTF. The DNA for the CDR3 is TGTGCCAGTAGTATAGGACAACTAATCTATGGCTACACCTTC.

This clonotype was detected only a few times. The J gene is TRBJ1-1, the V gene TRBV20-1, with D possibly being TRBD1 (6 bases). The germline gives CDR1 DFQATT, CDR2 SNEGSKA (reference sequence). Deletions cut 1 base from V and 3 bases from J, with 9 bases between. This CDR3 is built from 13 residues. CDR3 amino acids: CSARVAGDTEAFF. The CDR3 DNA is TGCAGTGCTAGAGTAGCAGGGGACACTGAAGCTTTCTTT.

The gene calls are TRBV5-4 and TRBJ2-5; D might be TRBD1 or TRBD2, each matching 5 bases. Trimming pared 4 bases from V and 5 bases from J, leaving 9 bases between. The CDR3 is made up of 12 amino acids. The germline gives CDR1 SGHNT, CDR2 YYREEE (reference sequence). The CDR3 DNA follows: TGTGCCAGCAGCGGGTGGGGGGAGACCCAGTACTTC. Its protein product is CASSGWGETQYF.

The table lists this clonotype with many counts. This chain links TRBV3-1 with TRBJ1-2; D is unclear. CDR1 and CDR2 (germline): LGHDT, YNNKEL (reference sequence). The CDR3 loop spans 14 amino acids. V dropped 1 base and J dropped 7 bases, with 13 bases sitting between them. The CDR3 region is CASSQGGWVGGYTF. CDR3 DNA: TGTGCCAGCAGCCAAGGAGGCTGGGTAGGTGGCTACACCTTC.

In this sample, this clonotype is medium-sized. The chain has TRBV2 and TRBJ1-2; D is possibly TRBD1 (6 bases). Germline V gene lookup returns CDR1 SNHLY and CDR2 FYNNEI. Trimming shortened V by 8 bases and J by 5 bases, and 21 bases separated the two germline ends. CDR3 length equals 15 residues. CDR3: CASLLPRTAPYGYTF. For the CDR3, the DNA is TGTGCCAGCTTGCTACCCCGGACAGCGCCTTATGGCTACACCTTC.

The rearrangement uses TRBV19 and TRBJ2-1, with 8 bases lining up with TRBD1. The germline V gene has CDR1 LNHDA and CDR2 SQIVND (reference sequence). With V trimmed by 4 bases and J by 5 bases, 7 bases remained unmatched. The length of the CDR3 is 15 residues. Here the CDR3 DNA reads TGTGCCAGTAGTACCGACAGGGGCTACAACAATGAGCAGTTCTTC. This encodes CASSTDRGYNNEQFF.

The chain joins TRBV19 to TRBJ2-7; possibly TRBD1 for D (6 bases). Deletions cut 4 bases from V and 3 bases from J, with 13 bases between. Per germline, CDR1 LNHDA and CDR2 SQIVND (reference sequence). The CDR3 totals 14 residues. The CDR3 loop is CASSRAGTYYEQYF. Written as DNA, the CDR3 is TGTGCCAGTAGTAGAGCAGGGACATACTACGAGCAGTACTTC.

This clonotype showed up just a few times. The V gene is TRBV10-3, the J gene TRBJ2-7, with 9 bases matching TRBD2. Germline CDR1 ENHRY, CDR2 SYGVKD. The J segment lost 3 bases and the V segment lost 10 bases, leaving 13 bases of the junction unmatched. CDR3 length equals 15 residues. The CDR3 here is CATTRGATSGYEQYV. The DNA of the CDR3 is TGTGCCACCACAAGAGGGGCGACTAGCGGCTACGAGCAGTACGTC.

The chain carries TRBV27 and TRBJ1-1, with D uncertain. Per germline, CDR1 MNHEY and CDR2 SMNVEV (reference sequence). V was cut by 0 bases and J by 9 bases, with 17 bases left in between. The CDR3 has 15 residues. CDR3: CASSLSLGVSLKAFF. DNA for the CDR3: TGTGCCAGCAGTTTATCGCTTGGGGTCAGTTTGAAAGCTTTCTTT.

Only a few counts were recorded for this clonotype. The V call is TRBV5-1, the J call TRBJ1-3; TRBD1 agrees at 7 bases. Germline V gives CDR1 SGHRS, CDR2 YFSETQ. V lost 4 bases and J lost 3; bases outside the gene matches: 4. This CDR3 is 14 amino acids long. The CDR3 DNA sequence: TGCGCCAGCAGCGCAGGGGGACGTGGAAACACCATATATTTT. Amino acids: CASSAGGRGNTIYF.

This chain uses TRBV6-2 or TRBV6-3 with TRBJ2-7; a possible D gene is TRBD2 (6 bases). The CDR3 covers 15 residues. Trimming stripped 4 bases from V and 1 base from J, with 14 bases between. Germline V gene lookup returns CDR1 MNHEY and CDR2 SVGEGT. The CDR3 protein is CASSSFIAESYEQYV. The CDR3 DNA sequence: TGTGCCAGCAGTTCCTTCATAGCGGAGTCCTACGAGCAGTACGTC.

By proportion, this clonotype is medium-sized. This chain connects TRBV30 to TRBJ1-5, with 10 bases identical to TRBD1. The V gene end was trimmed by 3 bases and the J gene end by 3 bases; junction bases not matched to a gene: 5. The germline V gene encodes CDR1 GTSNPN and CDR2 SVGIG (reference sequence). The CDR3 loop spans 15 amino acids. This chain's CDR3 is CAWSGDRGDNQPQHF. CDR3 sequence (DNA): TGTGCCTGGAGCGGGGACAGGGGAGACAATCAGCCCCAGCATTTT. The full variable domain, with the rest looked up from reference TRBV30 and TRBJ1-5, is SQTIHQWPATLVQPVGSPLSLECTVEGTSNPNLYWYRQAAGRGLQLLFYSVGIGQISSEVPQNLSASRPQDRQFILSSKKLLLSDSGFYLCAWSGDRGDNQPQHFGDGTRLSIL.

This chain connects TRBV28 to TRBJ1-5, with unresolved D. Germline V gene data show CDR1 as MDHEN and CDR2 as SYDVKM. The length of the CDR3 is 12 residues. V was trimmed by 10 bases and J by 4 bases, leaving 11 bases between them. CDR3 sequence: CAIAPYNQPQHF. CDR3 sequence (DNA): TGTGCCATAGCACCGTATAATCAGCCCCAGCATTTT.